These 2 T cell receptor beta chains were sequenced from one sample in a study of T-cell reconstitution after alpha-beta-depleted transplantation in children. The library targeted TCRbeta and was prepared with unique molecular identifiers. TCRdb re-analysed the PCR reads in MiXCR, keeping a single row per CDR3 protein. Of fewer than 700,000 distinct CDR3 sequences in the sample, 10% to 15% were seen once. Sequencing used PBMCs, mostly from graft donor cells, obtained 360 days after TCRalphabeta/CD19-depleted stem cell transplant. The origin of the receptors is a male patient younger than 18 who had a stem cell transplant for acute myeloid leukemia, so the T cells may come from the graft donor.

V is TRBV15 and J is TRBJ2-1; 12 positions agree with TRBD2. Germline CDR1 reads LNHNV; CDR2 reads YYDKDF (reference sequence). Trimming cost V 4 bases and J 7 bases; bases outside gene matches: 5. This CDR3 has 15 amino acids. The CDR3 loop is CATSTQLAGGNEQFF. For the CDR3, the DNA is TGTGCCACCAGCACCCAACTAGCGGGAGGTAATGAGCAGTTCTTC. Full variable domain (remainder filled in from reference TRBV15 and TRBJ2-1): DAMVIQNPRYQVTQFGKPVTLSCSQTLNHNVMYWYQQKSSQAPKLLFHYYDKDFNNEADTPDNFQSRRPNTSFCFLDIRSPGLGDTAMYLCATSTQLAGGNEQFFGPGTRLTVL.

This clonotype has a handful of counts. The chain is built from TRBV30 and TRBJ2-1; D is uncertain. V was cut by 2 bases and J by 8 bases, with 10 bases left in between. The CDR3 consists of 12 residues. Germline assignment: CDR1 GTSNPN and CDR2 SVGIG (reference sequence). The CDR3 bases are TGTGCCTGGAGTTTCAGACGGGATGAGCAGTTCTTC. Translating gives CAWSFRRDEQFF.